The 31 T cell receptor beta chains reported below all come from one sample, sequenced in a study of cytomegalovirus exposure and HLA in healthy donors. The PCR contained 60 Vbeta and 13 Jbeta primers. The method was immunoSEQ multiplex PCR; TCRdb's version includes in-frame clones alone and lacks a portion of them. The sample lists roughly 130,000 clones; roughly 77% were seen once. Sequencing used PBMCs. The origin of the receptors is a female donor in good health and CMV-seronegative.

This clone occurred a few times. The chain combines TRBV19 with TRBJ2-5; 7 bases fit TRBD1. CDR3 length: 13 residues. Unmatched junction bases numbered 5, after V lost 5 bases and J lost 5 bases. Germline values: CDR1 LNHDA, CDR2 SQIVND (reference sequence). The CDR3 sequence is CASSLGGMETQYF. The CDR3 bases are TGTGCCAGTAGTCTAGGGGGCATGGAGACCCAGTACTTC.

The sample holds one count of this clone. The chain has TRBV19 and TRBJ1-2; 7 nucleotides match TRBD1. The CDR3 length is 14 residues. Germline CDR1 reads LNHDA; CDR2 reads SQIVND (reference sequence). V trimming: 5 bases; J trimming: 3 bases; junction bases outside the gene matches: 6. As DNA, the CDR3 is TGTGCCAGTAGTTCAATGACAGGGTACTATGGCTACACCTTC. Translated: CASSSMTGYYGYTF.

The chain links TRBV7-8 to TRBJ2-7, with 7 positions matching TRBD1. The CDR3 contains 15 residues. Germline assignment: CDR1 SGHVS and CDR2 FQNEAQ. J gave up 4 bases and V 0 bases, and 6 bases lay outside the gene matches. CDR3: CASSLAPGQKYEQYF. Here the CDR3 DNA reads TGTGCCAGCAGCTTAGCGCCGGGACAGAAATACGAGCAGTACTTC. Combining the CDR3 with reference TRBV7-8 and TRBJ2-7 gives the whole variable domain GAGVSQSPRYKVAKRGQDVALRCDPISGHVSLFWYQQALGQGPEFLTYFQNEAQLDKSGLPSDRFFAERPEGSVSTLKIQRTQQEDSAVYLCASSLAPGQKYEQYFGPGTRLTVT.

There are a few counts of this clone. V is TRBV2 and J is TRBJ1-1, with D perhaps TRBD1 (6 bases). The CDR3 consists of 14 residues. V lost 6 bases to trimming and J lost 2 bases, with 13 bases between them. Germline CDR1 SNHLY, CDR2 FYNNEI. The CDR3 coding sequence is TGTGCCAGCAGCCTAAGGACAGAAAACACTGAAGCTTTCTTT. It is translated as CASSLRTENTEAFF.

A few counts support this clone. The chain combines TRBV5-1 with TRBJ2-1; D is perhaps TRBD1 (5 bases). V shed 0 bases and J shed 9 bases, with 13 bases lying between them. Per germline, CDR1 SGHRS and CDR2 YFSETQ. The length of the CDR3 is 14 residues. In nucleotides, the CDR3 is TGCGCCAGCAGCTTGGTGCCAGGGTCTGCTGAGCAGTTCTTC. It encodes CASSLVPGSAEQFF.

The chain links TRBV30 to TRBJ2-5, with 10 positions matching TRBD2. The CDR3 covers 13 residues. Trimming removed 5 bases from V and 3 bases from J; junction bases left unmatched: 3. CDR1 and CDR2 (germline): GTSNPN, SVGIG (reference sequence). In DNA form, the CDR3 reads TGTGCCTGGGGAAGCGGGGGGGAAGAGACCCAGTACTTC. Translation gives CAWGSGGEETQYF.

This chain links TRBV7-2 with TRBJ2-1, with 8 bases that match TRBD2. From germline, CDR1 is SGHTA and CDR2 FQGNSA. V lost 4 bases to trimming and J lost 2 bases; unmatched junction nucleotides: 7. The CDR3 is 16 amino acids. The CDR3 loop reads CASSSQRGPAYNEQFF. CDR3 sequence (DNA): TGTGCCAGCAGCTCACAGCGGGGGCCCGCCTACAATGAGCAGTTCTTC.

The chain recombines TRBV9 with TRBJ2-5; D is unclear. The CDR3 has 15 amino acids. CDR1 SGDLS and CDR2 YYNGEE come from the germline V gene. V was cut by 1 base and J by 1 base, with 11 bases left in between. DNA for the CDR3: TGTGCCAGCAGCGTAATGCAAGCTGGCCAAGAGACCCAGTACTTC. It translates to CASSVMQAGQETQYF.

A single count supports this clone. DNA for the CDR3: TGTGCCAGCAGTTTTTCTACCTATGGCTACACCTTC. Translation: CASSFSTYGYTF. The chain couples TRBV28 to TRBJ1-2; D gene uncertain. The germline V gene encodes CDR1 MDHEN and CDR2 SYDVKM. This CDR3 contains 12 residues. The V end lost 3 bases, the J end lost 4 bases, and 6 bases lay between the germline ends.

This clone is a singleton in its sample. V usage is TRBV6-4 and J usage is TRBJ2-7; a possible D gene is TRBD1 (5 bases). There are 13 residues in the CDR3. Trimming pared 3 bases from V and 3 bases from J, leaving 9 bases between. From germline, CDR1 is MRHNA and CDR2 SNTAGT. CDR3 in DNA: TGTGCCAGCAGTGAAGGACACCTCTACGAGCAGTACTTC. It is translated as CASSEGHLYEQYF.

V usage is TRBV30 and J usage is TRBJ2-1, with 7 bases lining up with TRBD1. Germline V CDR1 and CDR2: GTSNPN, SVGIG (reference sequence). This CDR3 has 14 amino acids. V shed 1 base and J 7 bases; nucleotides not matched to a gene: 7. CDR3 protein: CAWSEGRGINEQFF. CDR3 DNA sequence: TGTGCCTGGAGTGAGGGCAGGGGGATTAATGAGCAGTTCTTC.

The V gene is TRBV7-9, the J gene TRBJ1-2; tentatively, D is TRBD1 (5 bases). The CDR3 contains 13 residues. The V gene's germline CDR1 is SEHNR and CDR2 FQNEAQ (reference sequence). The V end was cut by 2 bases, the J end by 8 bases, with 12 bases between. The CDR3 DNA sequence: TGTGCCAGCAGCTTAAGGGGATCCGACGGCTACACCTTC. Protein product: CASSLRGSDGYTF.

The chain links TRBV12-5 to TRBJ2-7, with 11 bases lining up with TRBD1. The CDR3 covers 16 residues. The V and J ends lost 0 bases and 7 bases, in that order; junction bases with no gene match: 8. CDR1 is LGHNT and CDR2 is FRNRAP in the germline V gene. The CDR3 sequence: CASGLVLGQGAGEQYF. In DNA, the CDR3 is TGTGCTAGTGGTTTGGTACTCGGACAGGGGGCCGGGGAGCAGTACTTC.

The chain employs TRBV9 and TRBJ2-3, with D possibly being TRBD2 (7 bases). Per the germline V gene, CDR1 is SGDLS and CDR2 is YYNGEE. The CDR3 runs 16 residues. The germline V and J ends were trimmed by 0 bases and 2 bases, with 13 bases remaining between them. In DNA, the CDR3 is TGTGCCAGCAGCGTAGCTCGGGGGGCCCACACAGATACGCAGTATTTT. It specifies CASSVARGAHTDTQYF.

The chain combines TRBV28 with TRBJ2-7, with D unresolved. Trimming cost V 3 bases and J 0 bases, with 12 bases left between them. The CDR3 contains 15 residues. The germline CDR1 and CDR2 sequences are MDHEN and SYDVKM. This CDR3 is CASSFGFSSSYEQYF. The CDR3 DNA follows: TGTGCCAGCAGTTTCGGGTTCTCAAGCTCCTACGAGCAGTACTTC.

V gene TRBV30 combines with J gene TRBJ1-1; 8 nucleotides match TRBD1. CDR3 size: 11 residues. Per germline, CDR1 GTSNPN and CDR2 SVGIG (reference sequence). The junction had 5 bases not matched to a gene; V was cut back by 2 bases and J by 12 bases. CDR3 in DNA: TGTGCCTGGAGTCCGGACAGGGTGACTTTCTTT. It codes for CAWSPDRVTFF.

The rearrangement joins TRBV4-1 to TRBJ2-7, with 7 positions matching TRBD1. The CDR3 spans 14 residues. Germline V lookup: CDR1 MGHRA, CDR2 YSYEKL. J lost 3 bases, V lost 1 base, and 3 bases had no gene match. CDR3 loop: CASSQGGQYYEQYF. DNA of the CDR3: TGCGCCAGCAGCCAAGGGGGACAGTACTACGAGCAGTACTTC.

V is TRBV4-1 and J is TRBJ2-3; weak D call: TRBD1 (5 bases). The CDR3 runs 14 residues. V was pared by 2 bases and J by 3 bases, with 9 bases between. Germline CDR1 MGHRA, CDR2 YSYEKL. CDR3 region: CASSQMQGTDTQYF. DNA of the CDR3: TGCGCCAGCAGCCAAATGCAGGGAACAGATACGCAGTATTTT.

The V gene is TRBV7-2, the J gene TRBJ2-5; the D gene is possibly TRBD1 (5 bases). Trimming took 1 base from V and 5 from J, leaving 11 bases between them. The CDR3 consists of 14 residues. Germline lookup yields CDR1 SGHTA and CDR2 FQGNSA. CDR3 region: CASSLGAGWETQYF. The CDR3 DNA reads as TGTGCCAGCAGCTTAGGTGCAGGGTGGGAGACCCAGTACTTC.

The rearrangement links TRBV5-1 to TRBJ1-1, with D possibly matching TRBD1 (6 bases). CDR1 and CDR2 (germline): SGHRS, YFSETQ. The CDR3 sequence is 16 residues long. Trimming took off 4 bases at V and 6 bases at J, with 22 bases between the two ends. CDR3 in DNA: TGCGCCAGCAGCCCAACTCGATTACCGGACAGACCTGAAGCTTTCTTT. It is translated as CASSPTRLPDRPEAFF.

This chain connects TRBV11-3 to TRBJ2-2; the D is unclear. This CDR3 spans 13 amino acids. The ends were cut back, 5 bases at V and 3 bases at J, with 7 bases in the middle. The V gene's germline CDR1 is SGHNT and CDR2 YENEEA. CDR3 residues: CASSPVHTGELFF. CDR3 nucleotides: TGTGCCAGCAGCCCAGTCCACACCGGGGAGCTGTTTTTT.

The J gene is TRBJ2-6, the V gene TRBV30; D not certain. CDR3 size: 16 residues. V was clipped by 3 bases and J by 0 bases, with 12 bases between them. Germline V gene lookup returns CDR1 GTSNPN and CDR2 SVGIG (reference sequence). The CDR3 sequence is CAWRNELTSGANVLTF. CDR3 in DNA: TGTGCCTGGAGGAATGAACTTACCTCTGGGGCCAACGTCCTGACTTTC.

Only one count was recorded for this clone. This chain connects TRBV9 to TRBJ2-1, with D perhaps TRBD2 (6 bases). This CDR3 has 14 residues. From germline, CDR1 is SGDLS and CDR2 YYNGEE. V was clipped by 6 bases and J by 5 bases, with 15 bases between them. CDR3 region: CASTSGLSDNEQFF. CDR3 coding DNA: TGTGCCAGCACCAGCGGGTTATCGGACAATGAGCAGTTCTTC.

The genes are TRBV27 and TRBJ2-2; the match to TRBD2 covers 7 bases. This CDR3 is built from 16 residues. V was clipped by 6 bases and J by 6 bases; unmatched bases: 13. Germline V gene sequence: CDR1 MNHEY, CDR2 SMNVEV (reference sequence). In DNA, the CDR3 is TGTGCCAGCAGGAGACTAGCCACTCTGGGTCCCGGGGAGCTGTTTTTT. This gives the protein CASRRLATLGPGELFF.

This sequence joins TRBV7-8 and TRBJ2-5; D perhaps matches TRBD2 (6 bases). There are 11 residues in the CDR3. The ends were cut back, 3 bases at V and 7 bases at J, with 6 bases in the middle. The germline V gene has CDR1 SGHVS and CDR2 FQNEAQ. This CDR3 reads CASSLGGTQYF. The DNA for the CDR3 is TGTGCCAGCAGCTTGGGGGGGACCCAGTACTTC.

V gene TRBV27 combines with J gene TRBJ2-2, with D tentatively TRBD2 (6 bases). Trimming removed 1 base at V and 4 bases at J, with 7 bases between. The CDR3 sequence is 14 residues long. Germline loops: CDR1 MNHEY, CDR2 SMNVEV (reference sequence). The CDR3 region is CASSLYGSTGELFF. CDR3 nucleotide sequence: TGTGCCAGCAGTTTATACGGGAGCACCGGGGAGCTGTTTTTT.

The CDR3 DNA reads as TGTGCCTGGAGTCCGCCGGGACAGGGGTACTATGGCTACACCTTC. Protein product: CAWSPPGQGYYGYTF. The rearrangement links TRBV30 to TRBJ1-2, with TRBD1 identical over 10 bases. V lost 2 bases to trimming and J lost 3 bases; unmatched junction nucleotides: 6. The CDR3 covers 15 residues. The germline V gene has CDR1 GTSNPN and CDR2 SVGIG (reference sequence).

The CDR3 region is CASFYSLTDTQYF. The CDR3 DNA is TGTGCCAGCTTTTACTCCCTCACAGATACGCAGTATTTT. The rearrangement joins TRBV11-3 to TRBJ2-3; D gene uncertain. CDR1 and CDR2 (germline): SGHNT, YENEEA. CDR3 length: 13 amino acids. V gave up 8 bases and J gave up 2 bases, with 11 bases separating them.

This chain uses TRBV19 with TRBJ1-5; D gene uncertain. Trimming cost V 10 bases and J 11 bases, with 18 bases left between them. The length of the CDR3 is 12 residues. Germline lookup yields CDR1 LNHDA and CDR2 SQIVND (reference sequence). Here the CDR3 DNA reads TGTGCCACCTGGGGAGGGATTGCCGCCCAGCATTTT. As protein: CATWGGIAAQHF. The full variable domain, completed using reference TRBV19 and TRBJ1-5, is DGGITQSPKYLFRKEGQNVTLSCEQNLNHDAMYWYRQDPGQGLRLIYYSQIVNDFQKGDIAEGYSVSREKKESFPLTVTSAQKNPTAFYLCATWGGIAAQHFGDGTRLSIL.

The chain couples TRBV5-1 to TRBJ2-5, with D perhaps matching TRBD2 (6 bases). The germline V gene encodes CDR1 SGHRS and CDR2 YFSETQ. This CDR3 is built from 15 residues. V was pared by 3 bases and J by 5 bases, with 17 bases between. The CDR3, as DNA: TGCGCCAGCAGCTCCAATACGGGGGTGTGGGAGACCCAGTACTTC. Translating gives CASSSNTGVWETQYF.

This chain links TRBV4-3 with TRBJ2-1; the match to TRBD2 covers 9 bases. The length of the CDR3 is 16 residues. Germline CDR1 and CDR2: LGHNA and YSLEER. The trim removed 1 base at V and 7 bases at J, leaving 8 bases unmatched. The chain's CDR3 is CASSQVGGRAKNEQFF. The CDR3 DNA sequence: TGCGCCAGCAGCCAAGTGGGCGGGAGGGCCAAGAATGAGCAGTTCTTC.